These 9 T cell receptor beta chains came from one sample sequenced in a study of Ad26.COV2.S vaccination and SARS-CoV-2 variants. Treatment denoted: some 20 received Ad26.COV2.S at low or high dose, single or two shots; about 5 received placebo; per-sample allocation not given. Sampling was performed 63 days after the first vaccine or placebo injection. Some clones are missing from TCRdb's copy, which holds only in-frame ones; the method was immunoSEQ multiplex PCR. The table includes about 480,000 clones, approximately 90% detected once. The input for sequencing was peripheral blood, taken in a trial of Ad26.COV2.S vaccine versus placebo. These receptors were obtained from a person aged 18-60 years who received the Ad26.COV2.S COVID-19 vaccine or a placebo.

The V gene is TRBV27, the J gene TRBJ1-1; the D is unclear. This CDR3 comprises 14 residues. The V end lost 5 bases, the J end lost 7 bases, and 17 bases lay between the germline ends. In germline, CDR1 is MNHEY, CDR2 SMNVEV (reference sequence). CDR3 DNA sequence: TGTGCCAGCAGTCCAAGACATTCTGCCCTTGAAGCTTTCTTT. It translates to CASSPRHSALEAFF.

The rearrangement joins TRBV28 to TRBJ1-2; TRBD1 might be the D (5 bases). V shed 4 bases and J shed 0 bases, with 9 bases lying between them. The CDR3 spans 14 residues. Per the germline V gene, CDR1 is MDHEN and CDR2 is SYDVKM. The CDR3 DNA reads as TGTGCCAGCAGTTCTTGGACAACTAACTATGGCTACACCTTC. Translating it yields CASSSWTTNYGYTF.

The V gene is TRBV3-1 (or the pseudogene TRBV3-2), the J gene TRBJ1-4, with 8 bases lining up with TRBD1. V dropped 4 bases and J dropped 3; count of bases not matched to a gene: 1. CDR1 LGHDT and CDR2 YNNKEL come from the germline V gene (reference sequence). CDR3 length: 14 amino acids. The CDR3 loop reads CASSPTGANEKLFF. CDR3 DNA: TGTGCCAGCAGCCCGACAGGGGCTAATGAAAAACTGTTTTTT.

CDR3 coding DNA: TGTGCCAGCAGTAGACAGGGGGATACGCAGTATTTT. It is translated as CASSRQGDTQYF. The chain joins TRBV28 to TRBJ2-3; 8 bases line up with TRBD1. Germline V gene lookup returns CDR1 MDHEN and CDR2 SYDVKM. The V segment lost 5 bases and the J segment 6 bases; nucleotides outside the gene matches: 1. This CDR3 has 12 residues. The full variable domain, in which reference TRBV28 and TRBJ2-3 provide the parts outside the CDR3, is DVKVTQSSRYLVKRTGEKVFLECVQDMDHENMFWYRQDPGLGLRLIYFSYDVKMKEKGDIPEGYSVSREKKERFSLILESASTNQTSMYLCASSRQGDTQYFGPGTRLTVL.

The chain is built from TRBV6-2 or TRBV6-3 and TRBJ2-5; 7 nucleotides match TRBD1. The CDR3 loop spans 14 amino acids. Losses at the gene ends were 5 bases for V and 5 bases for J; bases not matched to a gene: 8. Germline lookup yields CDR1 MNHEY and CDR2 SVGEGT. The CDR3 is CASSAPVGQETQYF. CDR3 bases: TGTGCCAGCAGTGCCCCCGTGGGACAGGAGACCCAGTACTTC.

CDR3 nucleotide sequence: TGTGCCCATGGGGCTTCCACTTATGGCGAGCAGTACTTC. Its translation: CAHGASTYGEQYF. The V gene is TRBV30, the J gene TRBJ2-7; a possible D gene is TRBD1 (5 bases). Germline CDR1 and CDR2: GTSNPN and SVGIG (reference sequence). There are 13 residues in the CDR3. V was clipped by 8 bases and J by 6 bases, with 20 bases between them.

The chain joins TRBV7-8 to TRBJ1-5; D gene uncertain. Germline assignment: CDR1 SGHVS and CDR2 FQNEAQ. This CDR3 has 15 amino acids. Trimming pared 0 bases from V and 4 bases from J, leaving 10 bases between. CDR3 region: CASSLAGSGNQPQHF. The DNA for the CDR3 is TGTGCCAGCAGCTTAGCGGGCAGCGGGAATCAGCCCCAGCATTTT. Based on the CDR3 plus reference TRBV7-8 and TRBJ1-5, the full variable domain is GAGVSQSPRYKVAKRGQDVALRCDPISGHVSLFWYQQALGQGPEFLTYFQNEAQLDKSGLPSDRFFAERPEGSVSTLKIQRTQQEDSAVYLCASSLAGSGNQPQHFGDGTRLSIL.

This chain links TRBV28 with TRBJ2-4, with D unclear. Germline assignment: CDR1 MDHEN and CDR2 SYDVKM. CDR3 length: 14 amino acids. The V end was cut by 5 bases, the J end by 7 bases, with 15 bases between. The CDR3 bases are TGTGCCAGCAGTCCACACCTGTACCCTAACATTCAGTACTTC. It encodes CASSPHLYPNIQYF.

This chain joins TRBV29-1 and TRBJ1-4, with a tentative D call TRBD1 (5 bases). The ends were cut back, 0 bases at V and 8 bases at J, with 13 bases in the middle. CDR3 length: 14 residues. In germline, CDR1 is SQVTM, CDR2 ANQGSEA. The CDR3 nucleotides read TGCAGCGTTGAAGACGGGCAGGGAGGAGAAAAACTGTTTTTT. This encodes CSVEDGQGGEKLFF.